This T cell receptor (beta chain) was obtained from a study of T cells in Graves' hyperthyroidism and ophthalmopathy. The study's findings and limits: In the analysis, a 13 V-J model separated ophthalmopathy from stable hyperthyroidism. Also found in blood were most expanded thyroid clonotypes above 0.001. Ophthalmopathy was model-predicted a median roughly 6.5 months pre-onset.

Amplification targeted TCR beta CDR3 regions from RNA transcripts. In the first-round RT-PCR of the TCR CDR3, the HTBI primer set was used. TCRdb re-analysed the multiplex PCR reads in MiXCR, keeping a single row per CDR3 protein. The table records hundreds of thousands of distinct CDR3 sequences, approximately 40% of them present only once. V gave up 5 bases and J gave up 7 bases; unmatched junction bases: 2. CDR1 is SGDLS, CDR2 YYNGEE, per germline. The CDR3 has 14 amino acids. Turning to this clonotype: Its antigen is as yet unknown.

Hyperthyroidism was newly diagnosed in patients aged 18 to 65 (duration under 2 months). The sequence was obtained from a man between 18 and 35 years old with Graves' hyperthyroidism. This sequence joins TRBV9 and TRBJ1-6; TRBD1 agrees at 11 bases. The sequenced material came from blood. In DNA, the CDR3 is TGTGCCAGCAGGGACAGGGGGCAGAATTCACCCCTCCACTTT. Protein: CASRDRGQNSPLHF.